Shown below are 28 T cell receptor beta chains from a single sample sequenced in a study of blood T cell repertoires in COVID-19. This table comes from immunoSEQ multiplex PCR, and its TCRdb copy is limited to in-frame clones, with some not included. The profile covers 85,000 to 90,000 clones, with 80% to 95% appearing a single time and roughly 2.2% taken by the ten largest. Sequenced input: peripheral blood. The receptor set was obtained from a human donor with active COVID-19. The donor label of this sample is uncertain.

V and J are TRBV2 and TRBJ2-7; no clear D gene. The germline CDR1 and CDR2 sequences are SNHLY and FYNNEI. The length of the CDR3 is 13 residues. Trimming cost V 4 bases and J 3 bases, with 10 bases left between them. The CDR3 reads CASSASPGYEQYF. In nucleotides, the CDR3 is TGTGCCAGCAGTGCGTCTCCGGGCTACGAGCAGTACTTC.

The chain combines TRBV6-6 with TRBJ2-7; D possibly corresponds to TRBD1 (7 bases). The CDR3 spans 15 residues. Germline-derived CDR1 and CDR2 are MNHNY and SVGAGI (reference sequence). The germline V and J ends were trimmed by 1 base and 2 bases, with 12 bases remaining between them. For the CDR3, the DNA is TGTGCCAGCAGTTACTTGGGCGGGACAGCCTACGAGCAGTACTTC. Its translation: CASSYLGGTAYEQYF.

This chain links TRBV6-1 with TRBJ2-7, with D hard to call. Germline V lookup: CDR1 MNHNS, CDR2 SASEGT. V lost 1 base and J 4 bases, leaving 8 bases between the germline ends. This CDR3 is 13 amino acids long. CDR3 amino acids: CASSEELLYEQYF. CDR3 nucleotide sequence: TGTGCCAGCAGTGAAGAACTGTTGTACGAGCAGTACTTC.

This chain joins TRBV4-3 and TRBJ2-1; TRBD2 might be the D (6 bases). Per the germline V gene, CDR1 is LGHNA and CDR2 is YSLEER. CDR3 length: 18 residues. V lost 0 bases and J lost 4, with 19 bases in between. The DNA of the CDR3 is TGCGCCAGCAGCCAAGATCAAAGGCGGGACCCCATTTACAATGAGCAGTTCTTC. It translates to CASSQDQRRDPIYNEQFF.

This chain connects TRBV4-2 to TRBJ2-1; 8 positions agree with TRBD1. CDR3 length: 15 amino acids. The germline gives CDR1 LGHNA, CDR2 YNFKEQ. The junction had 5 bases not matched to a gene; V was cut back by 3 bases and J by 4 bases. The CDR3 coding sequence is TGTGCCAGCAGCCAGGACAGGGAACAGTACAATGAGCAGTTCTTC. Protein product: CASSQDREQYNEQFF.

This chain uses TRBV18 with TRBJ1-1; D is perhaps TRBD1 (5 bases). V dropped 3 bases and J dropped 0 bases, with 17 bases sitting between them. The V gene's germline CDR1 is KGHSH and CDR2 LQKENI. This CDR3 has 17 amino acids. This CDR3 reads CASSPPGGNLMNTEAFF. CDR3 nucleotides: TGTGCCAGCTCACCTCCCGGGGGAAATCTCATGAACACTGAAGCTTTCTTT.

The sample holds one count of this clone. The CDR3 sequence: CASSLGLAGGSDTYEQYF. The CDR3 coding sequence is TGTGCCAGCAGTCTAGGACTAGCGGGGGGGTCCGATACCTACGAGCAGTACTTC. The J gene is TRBJ2-7, the V gene TRBV6-6, with 15 bases identical to TRBD2. After removal of 5 bases from V and 2 bases from J, the junction contained 10 bases not matched to a gene. Germline CDR1 and CDR2: MNHNY and SVGAGI (reference sequence). The CDR3 contains 18 residues.

This clone was seen once. V is TRBV10-3 and J is TRBJ1-1; 8 nucleotides match TRBD1. This CDR3 region has 15 residues. V trimming: 1 base; J trimming: 1 base; junction bases outside the gene matches: 2. Germline V gene sequence: CDR1 ENHRY, CDR2 SYGVKD. The CDR3, as DNA: TGTGCCATCAGTGAGTACAGGGGGAAGAACACTGAAGCTTTCTTT. It codes for CAISEYRGKNTEAFF.

The CDR3 DNA is TGTGCCAGCAGCTTAGGGGCCCGGGACAGCAACTATGGCTACACCTTC. Translated: CASSLGARDSNYGYTF. V gene TRBV7-9 combines with J gene TRBJ1-2, with 7 positions matching TRBD1. V dropped 1 base and J dropped 2; count of bases not matched to a gene: 7. CDR1 is SEHNR and CDR2 is FQNEAQ in the germline V gene (reference sequence). The CDR3 is 16 residues long. Supplemented by reference TRBV7-9 and TRBJ1-2, the full variable domain reads DTGVSQNPRHKITKRGQNVTFRCDPISEHNRLYWYRQTLGQGPEFLTYFQNEAQLEKSRLLSDRFSAERPKGSFSTLEIQRTEQGDSAMYLCASSLGARDSNYGYTFGSGTRLTVV.

The chain links TRBV7-3 to TRBJ2-1; tentative D call: TRBD1 (6 bases). The germline gives CDR1 SGHTA, CDR2 FQGTGA. The ends were cut back, 5 bases at V and 8 bases at J, with 19 bases in the middle. This CDR3 spans 15 amino acids. CDR3 DNA sequence: TGTGCCAGCAGCATACAGGGTACATTTAGCGATGAGCAGTTCTTC. It translates to CASSIQGTFSDEQFF.

This chain joins TRBV6-2 or TRBV6-3 and TRBJ1-2; D is uncertain. The ends were cut back, 3 bases at V and 4 bases at J, with 12 bases in the middle. This CDR3 has 14 residues. Germline assignment: CDR1 MNHEY and CDR2 SVGEGT. CDR3 nucleotide sequence: TGTGCCAGCAGTTATGGGGAGACCTTCTATGGCTACACCTTC. Its translation: CASSYGETFYGYTF.

This clone appeared a single time. The chain combines TRBV6-5 with TRBJ2-1; perhaps TRBD2 as D (5 bases). V was trimmed by 8 bases and J by 0 bases, leaving 14 bases between them. The CDR3 extends over 15 amino acids. The germline CDR1 and CDR2 sequences are MNHEY and SVGAGI. The CDR3 DNA follows: TGTGCCAGCGTTGGTAAGCGGTCCTCCTACAATGAGCAGTTCTTC. Translating it yields CASVGKRSSYNEQFF.

V gene TRBV4-1 combines with J gene TRBJ2-1; 12 bases line up with TRBD2. The CDR3 sequence is 19 residues long. CDR1 and CDR2 (germline): MGHRA, YSYEKL. V lost 0 bases and J lost 1; bases outside the gene matches: 7. The CDR3 nucleotides read TGCGCCAGCAGCCAAGATTCACTAGCGGGGGGCCAATCCTACAATGAGCAGTTCTTC. This translates into CASSQDSLAGGQSYNEQFF.

The chain joins TRBV12-5 to TRBJ1-5; 12 nucleotides match TRBD1. This CDR3 is 15 amino acids long. V dropped 3 bases and J dropped 5; count of bases not matched to a gene: 2. Per germline, CDR1 LGHNT and CDR2 FRNRAP. CDR3 in amino acids: CASGFGTGGYQPQHF. Written as DNA, the CDR3 is TGTGCTAGTGGTTTCGGGACAGGGGGCTATCAGCCCCAGCATTTT.

V usage is TRBV5-6 and J usage is TRBJ1-1; 8 positions match TRBD1. The V gene end was trimmed by 4 bases and the J gene end by 1 base; junction bases not matched to a gene: 3. CDR3 length equals 14 residues. The V gene's germline CDR1 is SGHDT and CDR2 YYEEEE. The CDR3 DNA reads TGTGCCAGCAGCCCCGGGACAGGGAACACTGAAGCTTTCTTT. It encodes CASSPGTGNTEAFF. Full variable domain (rest looked up from reference TRBV5-6 and TRBJ1-1): DAGVTQSPTHLIKTRGQQVTLRCSPKSGHDTVSWYQQALGQGPQFIFQYYEEEERQRGNFPDRFSGHQFPNYSSELNVNALLLGDSALYLCASSPGTGNTEAFFGQGTRLTVV.

V gene TRBV6-2 or TRBV6-3 combines with J gene TRBJ2-2; a weak D match, TRBD2 (7 bases). V was pared by 2 bases and J by 0 bases, with 16 bases between. CDR1 and CDR2 from the germline V gene are MNHEY and SVGEGT. This CDR3 is built from 18 residues. The CDR3 loop is CASSYPSRGAANTGELFF. The CDR3 DNA reads TGTGCCAGCAGTTACCCCTCTCGGGGGGCGGCGAACACCGGGGAGCTGTTTTTT.

The chain employs TRBV18 and TRBJ2-7, with D possibly being TRBD2 (6 bases). The CDR3 contains 15 residues. V lost 6 bases to trimming and J lost 0 bases, with 15 bases between them. CDR1 is KGHSH, CDR2 LQKENI, per germline. The CDR3 loop reads CASSLSGGSSYEQYF. DNA for the CDR3: TGTGCCAGCTCGCTTAGCGGTGGGAGCTCCTACGAGCAGTACTTC.

V usage is TRBV6-6 and J usage is TRBJ2-1; TRBD2 matches at 12 bases. J lost 5 bases, V lost 4 bases, and 6 bases had no gene match. The CDR3 length is 16 residues. Germline V gene sequence: CDR1 MNHNY, CDR2 SVGAGI (reference sequence). The DNA of the CDR3 is TGTGCCAGCAGTTTCACTAGCGGGGGGATAAACAATGAGCAGTTCTTC. This sequence encodes CASSFTSGGINNEQFF.

This clone has more than one count but fewer than ten. The chain is built from TRBV6-2 or TRBV6-3 and TRBJ1-2, with D unresolved. The V end lost 0 bases, the J end lost 7 bases, and 12 bases lay between the germline ends. This CDR3 is built from 14 residues. Per germline, CDR1 MNHEY and CDR2 SVGEGT. This CDR3 is CASSYSLLIGGYTF. CDR3 nucleotide sequence: TGTGCCAGCAGTTACTCCCTTCTGATCGGTGGCTACACCTTC.

The chain combines TRBV15 with TRBJ2-3, with 12 bases that match TRBD2. The CDR3 contains 19 residues. Germline V gives CDR1 LNHNV, CDR2 YYDKDF (reference sequence). Losses at the gene ends were 1 base for V and 3 bases for J; bases not matched to a gene: 11. The CDR3 sequence: CATSRVRTSGAPFTDTQYF. The DNA for the CDR3 is TGTGCCACCAGCAGAGTGAGGACTAGCGGGGCTCCTTTTACAGATACGCAGTATTTT.

This clone was counted once. The V and J genes are TRBV7-8 and TRBJ2-7; 9 nucleotides align to TRBD1. The CDR3 loop spans 15 amino acids. The J segment lost 2 bases and the V segment lost 1 base, leaving 3 bases of the junction unmatched. Germline V gene sequence: CDR1 SGHVS, CDR2 FQNEAQ. Here the CDR3 DNA reads TGTGCCAGCAGCTTAGTCGGACAGGGGACCTACGAGCAGTACTTC. As protein: CASSLVGQGTYEQYF.

This chain links TRBV9 with TRBJ2-2; weak D call: TRBD2 (5 bases). From germline, CDR1 is SGDLS and CDR2 YYNGEE. V was pared by 0 bases and J by 4 bases, with 16 bases between. The CDR3 is 17 amino acids. CDR3 nucleotide sequence: TGTGCCAGCAGCGTAGGCGTAGGTAGGGCGGGCACCGGGGAGCTGTTTTTT. Protein: CASSVGVGRAGTGELFF.

The chain couples TRBV4-3 to TRBJ2-3, with 11 bases that match TRBD2. Germline CDR1 and CDR2: LGHNA and YSLEER. Trimming took 0 bases from V and 4 from J; bases not matched to a gene: 3. The length of the CDR3 is 16 residues. The CDR3 spells CASSQELAGAADTQYF. The CDR3, as DNA: TGCGCCAGCAGCCAAGAACTAGCGGGGGCGGCAGATACGCAGTATTTT.

V gene TRBV7-8 combines with J gene TRBJ1-1; D remains ambiguous. The CDR3 is 14 amino acids. The V and J ends lost 1 base and 0 bases respectively, with 6 bases between them. CDR1 SGHVS and CDR2 FQNEAQ come from the germline V gene. The CDR3, as DNA: TGTGCCAGCAGCTTAGGAGGGCTGAACACTGAAGCTTTCTTT. Encoded protein: CASSLGGLNTEAFF.

This chain connects TRBV3-1 (or the pseudogene TRBV3-2) to TRBJ2-7; D is possibly TRBD1 (6 bases). Germline V gene sequence: CDR1 LGHDT, CDR2 YNNKEL (reference sequence). Trimming shortened V by 1 base and J by 3 bases, and 10 bases separated the two germline ends. This CDR3 comprises 14 residues. In DNA form, the CDR3 reads TGTGCCAGCAGCCAAGGAAACAGGGTCTACGAGCAGTACTTC. Translating gives CASSQGNRVYEQYF.

About this clone: Other DNA sequences within the sample encode an identical CDR3. This chain uses TRBV6-4 with TRBJ1-1, with 8 nucleotides matching TRBD1. This CDR3 is built from 13 residues. V gave up 6 bases and J gave up 1 base; unmatched junction bases: 1. Germline assignment: CDR1 MRHNA and CDR2 SNTAGT. CDR3 nucleotides: TGTGCCAGCAGCAGGGGGCGGAACACTGAAGCTTTCTTT. It codes for CASSRGRNTEAFF.

This chain connects TRBV19 to TRBJ2-2; 12 positions agree with TRBD2. This CDR3 has 18 residues. The V segment lost 7 bases and the J segment 0 bases; nucleotides outside the gene matches: 9. Germline V gene lookup returns CDR1 LNHDA and CDR2 SQIVND (reference sequence). Here the CDR3 reads CASNTGLAGPTNTGELFF. CDR3 in DNA: TGTGCCAGTAACACTGGACTAGCGGGGCCCACGAACACCGGGGAGCTGTTTTTT.

For the CDR3, the DNA is TGTGCCAGCAGCTTATCCCCCAGGTCGGGATATGGCTACACCTTC. This codes for CASSLSPRSGYGYTF. This chain links TRBV11-2 with TRBJ1-2, with D unclear. Germline CDR1 reads SGHAT; CDR2 reads FQNNGV. V lost 2 bases to trimming and J lost 5 bases, with 15 bases between them. CDR3 length equals 15 residues.